This passage covers 18 T cell receptor beta chains from one sample sequenced in a study of T cell responses to AZD1222 COVID-19 vaccine. This table comes from immunoSEQ multiplex PCR, and its TCRdb copy is limited to in-frame clones, with some not included. The data contain around 130,000 clones, roughly 85% of them singletons. Sequenced here: peripheral blood, sampled on day 0 of AZD1222 vaccination. These receptors were taken from an adult in good health.

J is TRBJ1-1 and V is TRBV7-3; possibly TRBD1 for D (5 bases). The germline V gene has CDR1 SGHTA and CDR2 FQGTGA. Trimming took 1 base from V and 5 from J, leaving 11 bases between them. This CDR3 has 14 amino acids. CDR3 sequence: CASSLKGSRTEAFF. As DNA, the CDR3 is TGTGCCAGCAGCTTAAAGGGGTCCCGTACTGAAGCTTTCTTT.

This clone was observed a handful of times. The chain recombines TRBV20-1 with TRBJ1-5, with TRBD1 as a possible D gene (5 bases). V lost 3 bases and J 1 base, leaving 13 bases between the germline ends. Germline V gene lookup returns CDR1 DFQATT and CDR2 SNEGSKA (reference sequence). The CDR3 loop spans 15 amino acids. The CDR3: CSASILQGSNQPQHF. The CDR3 DNA sequence: TGCAGTGCTAGTATACTTCAGGGAAGCAATCAGCCCCAGCATTTT.

The chain uses TRBV4-2 and TRBJ2-1; 9 bases map to TRBD2. CDR3 length equals 15 residues. Germline values: CDR1 LGHNA, CDR2 YNFKEQ. V lost 0 bases, J lost 9 bases, and 6 bases stayed unmatched. The CDR3 loop reads CASSQDWAGGREQFF. The CDR3 nucleotides read TGTGCCAGCAGCCAAGATTGGGCGGGGGGGCGTGAGCAGTTCTTC.

This sequence joins TRBV19 and TRBJ1-2; TRBD1 is a possible D gene (5 bases). Germline V CDR1 and CDR2: LNHDA, SQIVND (reference sequence). CDR3 length equals 17 residues. The ends were cut back, 3 bases at V and 4 bases at J, with 21 bases in the middle. The CDR3 nucleotides read TGTGCCAGTAGTATCTCCGGGAGGAGAGCCGGGGGCTATGGCTACACCTTC. This translates into CASSISGRRAGGYGYTF.

The V call is TRBV19, the J call TRBJ1-1; 7 bases map to TRBD1. The junction had 8 bases not matched to a gene; V was cut back by 3 bases and J by 7 bases. Per the germline V gene, CDR1 is LNHDA and CDR2 is SQIVND (reference sequence). The CDR3 sequence is 14 residues long. Written as DNA, the CDR3 is TGTGCCAGTAGTATTAACAGGGGATTAGGTGAAGCTTTCTTT. The encoded protein is CASSINRGLGEAFF.

The V gene is TRBV7-2, the J gene TRBJ1-2; D might be TRBD1 (6 bases). The CDR3 contains 12 residues. The germline CDR1 and CDR2 sequences are SGHTA and FQGNSA. V shed 0 bases and J shed 14 bases, with 13 bases lying between them. The chain's CDR3 is CASSLAGTPGTF. CDR3 DNA: TGTGCCAGCAGCTTAGCCGGGACACCGGGGACCTTC.

The chain couples TRBV11-2 to TRBJ2-3, with a possible D match to TRBD2 (5 bases). The CDR3 runs to 15 residues. V gave up 6 bases and J gave up 0 bases, with 13 bases separating them. Germline-derived CDR1 and CDR2 are SGHAT and FQNNGV. The chain's CDR3 is CASRTERISTDTQYF. The DNA for the CDR3 is TGTGCCAGCAGAACAGAGCGGATAAGCACAGATACGCAGTATTTT.

V gene TRBV19 combines with J gene TRBJ2-1, with TRBD2 matching 7 bases. Germline CDR1 reads LNHDA; CDR2 reads SQIVND (reference sequence). This CDR3 has 15 amino acids. Trimming cost V 7 bases and J 0 bases; bases outside gene matches: 6. CDR3 in amino acids: CASKTGGSSYNEQFF. The CDR3 nucleotides are TGTGCCAGTAAGACTGGCGGGAGCTCCTACAATGAGCAGTTCTTC.

The chain links TRBV28 to TRBJ2-3; 13 bases align to TRBD2. Germline V gives CDR1 MDHEN, CDR2 SYDVKM. V dropped 2 bases and J dropped 1; count of bases not matched to a gene: 15. There are 21 residues in the CDR3. For the CDR3, the DNA is TGTGCCAGCAGTTTAAGAACCGGGACTAGCGGGGCCACCGGGGGCACAGATACGCAGTATTTT. Translated, it gives CASSLRTGTSGATGGTDTQYF.

The V and J genes are TRBV9 and TRBJ2-7, with D tentatively TRBD2 (6 bases). Germline CDR1 and CDR2: SGDLS and YYNGEE. CDR3 size: 13 residues. V dropped 4 bases and J dropped 7 bases, with 15 bases sitting between them. CDR3 residues: CASSTGGSTEQYF. In nucleotides, the CDR3 is TGTGCCAGCAGCACCGGGGGTTCTACAGAGCAGTACTTC.

The CDR3 reads CASSEREGGRGYEQYF. Here the CDR3 DNA reads TGTGCCAGCAGCGAGCGCGAGGGCGGGAGAGGTTACGAGCAGTACTTC. V gene TRBV9 combines with J gene TRBJ2-7, with 7 positions matching TRBD2. Germline loops: CDR1 SGDLS, CDR2 YYNGEE. The CDR3 loop spans 16 amino acids. V was pared by 3 bases and J by 4 bases, with 13 bases of the junction left unmatched.

The chain couples TRBV18 to TRBJ1-1; D is ambiguous. Deletions cut 5 bases from V and 11 bases from J, with 18 bases between. This CDR3 comprises 13 residues. Per germline, CDR1 KGHSH and CDR2 LQKENI. The DNA for the CDR3 is TGTGCCAGCTCAGAGACCGGGCCCGAGGTCGCTTTCTTT. Translation gives CASSETGPEVAFF.

V is TRBV6-5 and J is TRBJ2-5; a possible D gene is TRBD2 (6 bases). Germline assignment: CDR1 MNHEY and CDR2 SVGAGI. CDR3 length: 13 amino acids. Trimming left V 2 bases short and J 3 bases short, with 7 bases between. CDR3 residues: CASSYGGEETQYF. As DNA, the CDR3 is TGTGCCAGCAGTTACGGAGGGGAAGAGACCCAGTACTTC.

The sample holds one count of this clone. The V and J genes are TRBV7-9 and TRBJ2-3; 9 bases match TRBD2. The V segment lost 3 bases and the J segment 5 bases; nucleotides outside the gene matches: 9. Per the germline V gene, CDR1 is SEHNR and CDR2 is FQNEAQ (reference sequence). The CDR3 contains 16 residues. In nucleotides, the CDR3 is TGTGCCAGCAGCTTGAATAGCGGGAGCGGTATAGATACGCAGTATTTT. It specifies CASSLNSGSGIDTQYF.

The J gene is TRBJ2-4, the V gene TRBV7-3, with D perhaps TRBD1 or TRBD2 (5 bases each). Trimming took off 5 bases at V and 3 bases at J, with 11 bases between the two ends. The length of the CDR3 is 14 residues. Germline CDR1 SGHTA, CDR2 FQGTGA. CDR3 nucleotide sequence: TGTGCCAGCAGCCAAGGGACGGTCAAAAACATTCAGTACTTC. Its translation is CASSQGTVKNIQYF.

The V call is TRBV24-1, the J call TRBJ2-5, with 7 positions matching TRBD1. The J segment lost 1 base and the V segment lost 2 bases, leaving 12 bases of the junction unmatched. The CDR3 has 18 residues. The germline V gene has CDR1 KGHDR and CDR2 SFDVKD. The CDR3 region has the DNA TGTGCCACCAGTGATTCAAGAAGGGGGCCGCTATCCCAAGAGACCCAGTACTTC. Amino acid sequence: CATSDSRRGPLSQETQYF.

The rearrangement joins TRBV24-1 to TRBJ1-2, with D uncertain. CDR1 and CDR2 from the germline V gene are KGHDR and SFDVKD. Trimming shortened V by 3 bases and J by 8 bases, and 9 bases separated the two germline ends. The CDR3 contains 12 residues. CDR3 protein: CATSDMRSGYTF. The CDR3 nucleotides are TGTGCCACCAGTGATATGAGGAGCGGCTACACCTTC.

The V and J genes are TRBV30 and TRBJ1-2; D is undetermined. Germline lookup yields CDR1 GTSNPN and CDR2 SVGIG (reference sequence). The CDR3 has 13 amino acids. Trimming pared 0 bases from V and 8 bases from J, leaving 13 bases between. This chain's CDR3 is CAWSVGPNGGYTF. The CDR3 DNA reads as TGTGCCTGGAGTGTAGGGCCCAACGGAGGCTACACCTTC.